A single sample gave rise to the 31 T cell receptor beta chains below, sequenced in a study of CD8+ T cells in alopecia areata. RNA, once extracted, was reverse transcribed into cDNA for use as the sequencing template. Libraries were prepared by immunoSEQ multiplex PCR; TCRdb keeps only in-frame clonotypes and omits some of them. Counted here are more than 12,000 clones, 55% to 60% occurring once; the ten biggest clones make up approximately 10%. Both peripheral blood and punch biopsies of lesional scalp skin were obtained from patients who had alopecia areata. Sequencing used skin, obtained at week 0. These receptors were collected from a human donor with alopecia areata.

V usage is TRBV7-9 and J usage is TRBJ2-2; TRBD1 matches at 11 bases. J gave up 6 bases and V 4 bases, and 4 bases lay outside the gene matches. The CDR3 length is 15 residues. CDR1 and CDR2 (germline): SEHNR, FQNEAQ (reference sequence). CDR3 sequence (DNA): TGTGCCAGCAGCTCCTGGACAGGGGGCCCCGGGGAGCTGTTTTTT. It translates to CASSSWTGGPGELFF.

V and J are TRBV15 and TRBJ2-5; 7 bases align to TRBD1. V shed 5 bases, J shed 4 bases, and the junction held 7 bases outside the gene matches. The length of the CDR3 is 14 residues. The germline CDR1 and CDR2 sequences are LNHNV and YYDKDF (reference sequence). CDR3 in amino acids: CATSLRGQRETQYF. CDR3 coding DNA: TGTGCCACCAGCCTGAGGGGGCAGAGAGAGACCCAGTACTTC.

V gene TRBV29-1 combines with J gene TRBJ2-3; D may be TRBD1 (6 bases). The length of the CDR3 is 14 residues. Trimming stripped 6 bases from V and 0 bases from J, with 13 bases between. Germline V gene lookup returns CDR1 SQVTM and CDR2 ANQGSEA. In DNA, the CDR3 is TGCAGCGTGAGGGGGTCAGAAAGCACAGATACGCAGTATTTT. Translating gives CSVRGSESTDTQYF.

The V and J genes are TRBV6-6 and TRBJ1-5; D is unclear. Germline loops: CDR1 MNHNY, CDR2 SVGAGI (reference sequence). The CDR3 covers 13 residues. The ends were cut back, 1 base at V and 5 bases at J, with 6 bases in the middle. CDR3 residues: CASSYWSDQPQHF. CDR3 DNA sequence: TGTGCCAGCAGTTACTGGAGTGATCAGCCCCAGCATTTT.

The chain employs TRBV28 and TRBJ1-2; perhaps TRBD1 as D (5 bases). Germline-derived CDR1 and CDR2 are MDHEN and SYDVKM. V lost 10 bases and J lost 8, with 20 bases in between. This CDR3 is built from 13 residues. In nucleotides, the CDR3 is TGTGCCATCCGAACCAGGAATAAGGGGGGCTACACCTTC. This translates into CAIRTRNKGGYTF.

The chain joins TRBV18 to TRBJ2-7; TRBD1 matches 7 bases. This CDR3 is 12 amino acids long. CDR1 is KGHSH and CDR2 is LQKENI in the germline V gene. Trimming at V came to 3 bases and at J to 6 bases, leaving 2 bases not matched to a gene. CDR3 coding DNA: TGTGCCAGCTCACCGAGGGACAGCGAGCAGTACTTC. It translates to CASSPRDSEQYF.

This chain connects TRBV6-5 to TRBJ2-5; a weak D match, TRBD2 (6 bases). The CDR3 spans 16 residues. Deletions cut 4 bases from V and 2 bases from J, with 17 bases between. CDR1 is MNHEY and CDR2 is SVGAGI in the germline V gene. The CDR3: CASSSGRGNSQETQYF. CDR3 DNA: TGTGCCAGCAGTTCGGGGCGGGGTAATTCGCAAGAGACCCAGTACTTC.

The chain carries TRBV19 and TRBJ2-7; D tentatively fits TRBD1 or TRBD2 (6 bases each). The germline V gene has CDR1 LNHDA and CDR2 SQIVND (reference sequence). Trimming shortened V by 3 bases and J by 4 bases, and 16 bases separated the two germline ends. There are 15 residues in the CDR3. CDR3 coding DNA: TGTGCCAGTAGTATCGTGGGGGCGCGGGGTTACGAGCAGTACTTC. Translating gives CASSIVGARGYEQYF.

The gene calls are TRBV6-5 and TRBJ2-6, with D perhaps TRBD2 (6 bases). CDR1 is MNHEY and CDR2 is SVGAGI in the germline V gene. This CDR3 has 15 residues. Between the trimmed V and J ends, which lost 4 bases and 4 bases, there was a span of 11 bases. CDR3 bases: TGTGCCAGCAGTTCCGGGACTGGAGGGGCCAACGTCCTGACTTTC. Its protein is CASSSGTGGANVLTF.

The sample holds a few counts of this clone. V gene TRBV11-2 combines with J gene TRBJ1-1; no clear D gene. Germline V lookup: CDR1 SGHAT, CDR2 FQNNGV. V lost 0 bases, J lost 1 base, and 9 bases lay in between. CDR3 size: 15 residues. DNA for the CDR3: TGTGCCAGCAGCTTAGAGGGGATAAGGAACACTGAAGCTTTCTTT. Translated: CASSLEGIRNTEAFF.

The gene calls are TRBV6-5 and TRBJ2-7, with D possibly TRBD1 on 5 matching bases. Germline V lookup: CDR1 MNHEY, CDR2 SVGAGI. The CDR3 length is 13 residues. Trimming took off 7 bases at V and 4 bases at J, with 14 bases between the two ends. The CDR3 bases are TGTGCCAGCAAGGCAGGGTCCCTTTACGAGCAGTACTTC. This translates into CASKAGSLYEQYF.

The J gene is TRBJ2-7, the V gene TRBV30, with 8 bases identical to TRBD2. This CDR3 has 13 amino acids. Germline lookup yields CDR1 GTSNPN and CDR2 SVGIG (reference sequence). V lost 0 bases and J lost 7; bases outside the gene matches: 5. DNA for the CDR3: TGTGCCTGGAGTGTCAGCGGGGGAGGTGAGCAGTACTTC. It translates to CAWSVSGGGEQYF.

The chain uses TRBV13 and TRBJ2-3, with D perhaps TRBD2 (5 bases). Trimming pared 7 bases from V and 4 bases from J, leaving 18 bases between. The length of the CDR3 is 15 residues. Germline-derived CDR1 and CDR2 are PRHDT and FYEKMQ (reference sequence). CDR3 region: CASNQARGVADTQYF. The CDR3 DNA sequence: TGTGCCAGCAACCAGGCACGGGGTGTGGCAGATACGCAGTATTTT. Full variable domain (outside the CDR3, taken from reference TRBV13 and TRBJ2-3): AAGVIQSPRHLIKEKRETATLKCYPIPRHDTVYWYQQGPGQDPQFLISFYEKMQSDKGSIPDRFSAQQFSDYHSELNMSSLELGDSALYFCASNQARGVADTQYFGPGTRLTVL.

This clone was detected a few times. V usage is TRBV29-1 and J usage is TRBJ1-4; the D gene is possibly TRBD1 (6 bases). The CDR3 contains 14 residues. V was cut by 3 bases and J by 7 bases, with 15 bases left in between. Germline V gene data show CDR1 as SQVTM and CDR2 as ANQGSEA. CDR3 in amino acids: CSVEGRGAGEKLFF. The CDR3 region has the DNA TGCAGCGTTGAGGGTCGGGGGGCAGGTGAAAAACTGTTTTTT.

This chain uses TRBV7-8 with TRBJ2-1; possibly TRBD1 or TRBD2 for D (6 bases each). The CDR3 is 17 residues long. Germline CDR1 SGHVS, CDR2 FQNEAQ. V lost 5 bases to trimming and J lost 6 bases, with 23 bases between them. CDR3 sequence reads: CASSPTFVGGRVNEQFF. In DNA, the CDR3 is TGTGCCAGCAGCCCTACGTTTGTGGGGGGCCGCGTCAATGAGCAGTTCTTC.

In DNA form, the CDR3 reads TGTGCCAGCAGTTTAGGGGGCAGCTCCTACAATGAGCAGTTCTTC. As protein: CASSLGGSSYNEQFF. V gene TRBV28 combines with J gene TRBJ2-1; D possibly corresponds to TRBD1 (6 bases). Between the trimmed V and J ends, which lost 2 bases and 0 bases, there was a span of 8 bases. The CDR3 runs to 15 residues. The germline V gene has CDR1 MDHEN and CDR2 SYDVKM. The whole variable domain, filled in from reference TRBV28 and TRBJ2-1, reads DVKVTQSSRYLVKRTGEKVFLECVQDMDHENMFWYRQDPGLGLRLIYFSYDVKMKEKGDIPEGYSVSREKKERFSLILESASTNQTSMYLCASSLGGSSYNEQFFGPGTRLTVL.

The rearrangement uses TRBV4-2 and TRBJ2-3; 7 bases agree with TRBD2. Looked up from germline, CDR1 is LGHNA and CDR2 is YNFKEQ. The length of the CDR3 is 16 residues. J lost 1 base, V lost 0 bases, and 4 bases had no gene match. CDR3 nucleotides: TGTGCCAGCAGCCAAGATCTGGGGGGGGGCACAGATACGCAGTATTTT. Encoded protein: CASSQDLGGGTDTQYF.

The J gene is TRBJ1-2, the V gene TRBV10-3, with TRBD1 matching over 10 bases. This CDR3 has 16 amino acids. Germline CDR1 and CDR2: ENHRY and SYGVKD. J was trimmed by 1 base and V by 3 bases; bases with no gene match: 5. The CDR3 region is CAISDLGQGFNYGYTF. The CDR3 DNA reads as TGTGCCATCAGTGACTTGGGACAGGGGTTTAACTATGGCTACACCTTC.

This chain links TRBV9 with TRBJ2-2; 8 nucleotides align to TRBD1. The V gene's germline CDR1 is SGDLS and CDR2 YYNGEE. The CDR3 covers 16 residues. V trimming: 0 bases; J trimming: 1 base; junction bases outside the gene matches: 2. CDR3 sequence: CASSVEDRVNTGELFF. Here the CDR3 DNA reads TGTGCCAGCAGCGTAGAGGACAGGGTGAACACCGGGGAGCTGTTTTTT.

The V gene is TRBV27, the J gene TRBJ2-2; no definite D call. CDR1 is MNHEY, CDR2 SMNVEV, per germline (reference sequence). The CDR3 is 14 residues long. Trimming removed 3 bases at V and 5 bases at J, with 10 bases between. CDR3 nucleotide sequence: TGTGCCAGCAGTTTCGTATGGGGAACCGGGGAGCTGTTTTTT. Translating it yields CASSFVWGTGELFF.

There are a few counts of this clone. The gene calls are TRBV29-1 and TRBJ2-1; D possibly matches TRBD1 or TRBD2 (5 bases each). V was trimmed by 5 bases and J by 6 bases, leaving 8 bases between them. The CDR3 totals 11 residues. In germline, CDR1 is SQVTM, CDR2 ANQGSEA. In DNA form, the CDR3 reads TGCAGCGTTCGGGACGGCAATGAGCAGTTCTTC. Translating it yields CSVRDGNEQFF.

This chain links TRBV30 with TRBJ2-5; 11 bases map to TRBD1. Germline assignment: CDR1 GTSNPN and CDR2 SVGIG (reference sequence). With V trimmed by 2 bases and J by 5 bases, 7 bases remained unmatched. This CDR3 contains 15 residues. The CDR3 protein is CAWSRPGQGVETQYF. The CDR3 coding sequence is TGTGCCTGGAGTCGGCCGGGACAGGGGGTGGAGACCCAGTACTTC.

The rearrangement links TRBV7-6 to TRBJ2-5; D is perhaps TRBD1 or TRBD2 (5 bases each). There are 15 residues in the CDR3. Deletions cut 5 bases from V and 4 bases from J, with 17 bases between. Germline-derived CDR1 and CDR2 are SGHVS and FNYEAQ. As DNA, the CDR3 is TGTGCCAGCAGCCTCGGGGCTAGCAGAGGAGAGACCCAGTACTTC. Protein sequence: CASSLGASRGETQYF. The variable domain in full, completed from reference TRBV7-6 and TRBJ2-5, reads GAGVSQSPRYKVTKRGQDVALRCDPISGHVSLYWYRQALGQGPEFLTYFNYEAQQDKSGLPNDRFSAERPEGSISTLTIQRTEQRDSAMYRCASSLGASRGETQYFGPGTRLLVL.

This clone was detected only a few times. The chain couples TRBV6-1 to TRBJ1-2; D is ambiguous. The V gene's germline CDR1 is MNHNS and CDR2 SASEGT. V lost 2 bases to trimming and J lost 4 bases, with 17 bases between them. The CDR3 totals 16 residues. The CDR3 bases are TGTGCCAGCAGTGAACCACGGCCCGACGGAATCTATGGCTACACCTTC. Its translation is CASSEPRPDGIYGYTF.

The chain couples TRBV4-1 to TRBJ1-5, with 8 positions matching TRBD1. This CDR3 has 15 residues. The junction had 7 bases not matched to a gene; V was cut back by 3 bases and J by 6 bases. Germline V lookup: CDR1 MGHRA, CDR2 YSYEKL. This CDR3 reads CASSQDRDRSQPQHF. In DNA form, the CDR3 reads TGCGCCAGCAGCCAGGACAGGGACAGAAGTCAGCCCCAGCATTTT.

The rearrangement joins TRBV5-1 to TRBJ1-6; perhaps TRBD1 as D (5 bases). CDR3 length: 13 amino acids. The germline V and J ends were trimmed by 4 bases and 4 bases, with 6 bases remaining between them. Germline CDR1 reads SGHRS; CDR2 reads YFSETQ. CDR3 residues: CASSDSYNSPLHF. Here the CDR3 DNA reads TGCGCCAGCAGCGACAGTTATAATTCACCCCTCCACTTT.

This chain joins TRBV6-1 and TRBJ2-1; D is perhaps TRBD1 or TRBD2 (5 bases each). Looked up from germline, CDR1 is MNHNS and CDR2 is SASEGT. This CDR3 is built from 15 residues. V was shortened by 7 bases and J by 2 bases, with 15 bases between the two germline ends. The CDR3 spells CASTASRVTYNEQFF. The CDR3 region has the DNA TGTGCCAGCACGGCTAGCAGGGTGACCTACAATGAGCAGTTCTTC.

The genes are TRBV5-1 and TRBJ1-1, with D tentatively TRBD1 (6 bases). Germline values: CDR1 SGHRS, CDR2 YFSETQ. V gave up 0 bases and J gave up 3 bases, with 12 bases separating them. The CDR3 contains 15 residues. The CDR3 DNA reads TGCGCCAGCAGCTTGGTGACTGCAGGGGACACTGAAGCTTTCTTT. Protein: CASSLVTAGDTEAFF.

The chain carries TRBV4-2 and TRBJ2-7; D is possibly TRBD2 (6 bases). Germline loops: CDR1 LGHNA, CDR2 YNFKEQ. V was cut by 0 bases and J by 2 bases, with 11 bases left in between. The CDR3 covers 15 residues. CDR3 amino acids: CASSQDGGTTYEQYF. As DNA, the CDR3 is TGTGCCAGCAGCCAAGATGGCGGGACCACCTACGAGCAGTACTTC.

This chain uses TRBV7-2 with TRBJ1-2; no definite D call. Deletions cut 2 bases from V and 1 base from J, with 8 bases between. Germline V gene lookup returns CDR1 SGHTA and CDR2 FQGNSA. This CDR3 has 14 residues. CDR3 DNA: TGTGCCAGCAGCTTATATCCAGATAACTATGGCTACACCTTC. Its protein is CASSLYPDNYGYTF.

CDR3 DNA: TGTGCCTGGAGTGCAGGATGGGGGGCTGGAAACACCATATATTTT. Protein sequence: CAWSAGWGAGNTIYF. The chain combines TRBV30 with TRBJ1-3, with D possibly being TRBD1 (5 bases). V lost 1 base, J lost 2 bases, and 12 bases lay in between. CDR1 and CDR2 from the germline V gene are GTSNPN and SVGIG (reference sequence). The CDR3 covers 15 residues. The entire variable domain, with the rest obtained from reference TRBV30 and TRBJ1-3, is as follows: SQTIHQWPATLVQPVGSPLSLECTVEGTSNPNLYWYRQAAGRGLQLLFYSVGIGQISSEVPQNLSASRPQDRQFILSSKKLLLSDSGFYLCAWSAGWGAGNTIYFGEGSWLTVV.